This TCR beta chain was recovered during a study of blood T cell repertoires in COVID-19. In the authors' methods: Quantification of nucleated cells was approximated via reference gene primer amplification. TCRdb keeps only in-frame clones here, not all; method: immunoSEQ multiplex PCR. V, J and clone size are those of that table, while D and trimming were read from the DNA. The table includes just under 250,000 clones, roughly 89% detected once. The study drew participants aged 18 to 89 years from some 25 US areas. Trimming cost V 4 bases and J 10 bases; bases outside gene matches: 12. CDR3 length: 16 amino acids.

Sequenced: PBMCs or T cells enriched from blood (not recorded which). The clonotype originates from a young woman who had recovered from COVID-19. This chain joins TRBV23-1 and TRBJ1-6, with TRBD1 matching over 8 bases. TRBV23-1 is an ORF, and what it does is uncertain. The CDR3 loop is CASSPFHRGEGSPLHF. The CDR3 bases are TGCGCCAGCAGTCCATTCCACAGGGGGGAAGGATCACCCCTCCACTTT.